This T cell receptor (beta chain) was sequenced for a study of CD8 T cells in ankylosing spondylitis. Overall study findings and caveats: Disease-linked clones reportedly concentrated significantly in matched ankylosing spondylitis synovial fluid. Reactive arthritis synovial fluid and blood previously showed some of these motif variants. A motif of seven or eight highly homologous TCR beta variants was seen as apparently characteristic of ankylosing spondylitis blood.

Using quantitative 5'-RACE with molecular barcodes, the authors made TCR beta libraries. TCRdb independently ran MiXCR on the 5' RACE reads; one entry per CDR3 protein. The sample carries roughly 230,000 distinct CDR3 sequences, roughly a tenth recorded once. Germline V lookup: CDR1 DFQATT, CDR2 SNEGSKA (reference sequence). Deletions cut 7 bases from V and 7 bases from J, with 14 bases between. This CDR3 is 11 amino acids long. This clonotype was recorded at least ten times. Antigen: not known. The rearrangement links TRBV20-1 to TRBJ2-7, with a tentative D call TRBD2 (6 bases). This receptor was obtained from a male donor with ankylosing spondylitis or in good health (not recorded which). Input material: blood, either unsorted or a sorted T cell fraction (not recorded which). The CDR3 DNA is TGCAGTGTTGGGGACTTCAGAGAGCAGTACTTC. This gives the protein CSVGDFREQYF.